These T cell receptor beta chains were read from a single sample in a study of blood T cells in healthy people across ages. TCRdb reprocessed the 5' RACE reads via MiXCR and lists one record per CDR3 protein. This table holds approximately 690,000 distinct CDR3 sequences, roughly two fifths found once. The sequenced material came from blood. These receptors all stem from an elderly man in good health. Both conserved end residues are part of each CDR3. The D gene is left open where the match is weak. Clone size is stated in some rows and not others, as once, few, many or a class when expanded.

v_gene,d_gene,j_gene,abundance,CDR3nt,CDR3aa
TRBV27,TRBD1,TRBJ2-7,few,TGTGCCAGCAGTTTCCTGGCAGGGGGCGATGGGAACGAGCAGTACTTC,CASSFLAGGDGNEQYF
TRBV5-5,TRBD2,TRBJ2-3,once,TGTGCCAGCAGCTTTACTAGCGGGGGCTTCACAGATACGCAGTATTTT,CASSFTSGGFTDTQYF
TRBV5-1,TRBD1,TRBJ2-6,few,TGCGCCAGCAGCGAAGGACAGGGGGCGAGGGGGGCCAACGTCCTGACTTTC,CASSEGQGARGANVLTF
TRBV3-1,.,TRBJ1-2,.,TGTGCCAGCAGGCTTGACAGCTCTAACTATGGCTACACCTTC,CASRLDSSNYGYTF
TRBV10-3,.,TRBJ1-6,few,TGTGCCATCAGAGGGACAATTACTAATTCACCCCTCCACTTT,CAIRGTITNSPLHF
TRBV9,.,TRBJ2-5,.,TGTGCCAGCAGCGCCACCGGGACAAAAGAGACCCAGTACTTC,CASSATGTKETQYF
TRBV5-1,.,TRBJ2-4,few,TGCGCCAGCAGCCCGGGACAAAACATTCAGTACTTC,CASSPGQNIQYF
TRBV6-2/TRBV6-3,.,TRBJ2-4,few,TGTGCCAGCAGTTACTCGGTGGGAGAGCAGTACTTC,CASSYSVGEQYF
TRBV7-2,.,TRBJ1-2,.,TGTGCCAGCAGCTTACAGTTAGCAGGGATAGGAACTGGCTACACCTTC,CASSLQLAGIGTGYTF
TRBV7-9,.,TRBJ2-1,.,TGTGCCAGCATTAGAGAGGGAAGGAATGAGCAGTTCTTC,CASIREGRNEQFF
TRBV12-3/TRBV12-4,TRBD1,TRBJ2-7,few,TGTGCCAGCAGTCTCGGGGGGACAGGGGGGACCTACGAGCAGTACTTC,CASSLGGTGGTYEQYF
TRBV28,TRBD1,TRBJ1-2,.,TGTGCCAGCAGTTCCTGGACAGGCTATTATGGCTACACCTTC,CASSSWTGYYGYTF
TRBV20-1,.,TRBJ2-1,.,TGCAGTGCAAGAATAGGCTACAATGAGCAGTTCTTC,CSARIGYNEQFF
TRBV28,.,TRBJ2-7,.,TGTGCCAGCAGCTTCTTGGGGGGCGAGGCCTACGAGCAGTACTTC,CASSFLGGEAYEQYF
TRBV15,.,TRBJ2-7,.,TGTGCCACCGGCAGAGGGGGGACGGGCTCCTACGAGCAGTACTTC,CATGRGGTGSYEQYF